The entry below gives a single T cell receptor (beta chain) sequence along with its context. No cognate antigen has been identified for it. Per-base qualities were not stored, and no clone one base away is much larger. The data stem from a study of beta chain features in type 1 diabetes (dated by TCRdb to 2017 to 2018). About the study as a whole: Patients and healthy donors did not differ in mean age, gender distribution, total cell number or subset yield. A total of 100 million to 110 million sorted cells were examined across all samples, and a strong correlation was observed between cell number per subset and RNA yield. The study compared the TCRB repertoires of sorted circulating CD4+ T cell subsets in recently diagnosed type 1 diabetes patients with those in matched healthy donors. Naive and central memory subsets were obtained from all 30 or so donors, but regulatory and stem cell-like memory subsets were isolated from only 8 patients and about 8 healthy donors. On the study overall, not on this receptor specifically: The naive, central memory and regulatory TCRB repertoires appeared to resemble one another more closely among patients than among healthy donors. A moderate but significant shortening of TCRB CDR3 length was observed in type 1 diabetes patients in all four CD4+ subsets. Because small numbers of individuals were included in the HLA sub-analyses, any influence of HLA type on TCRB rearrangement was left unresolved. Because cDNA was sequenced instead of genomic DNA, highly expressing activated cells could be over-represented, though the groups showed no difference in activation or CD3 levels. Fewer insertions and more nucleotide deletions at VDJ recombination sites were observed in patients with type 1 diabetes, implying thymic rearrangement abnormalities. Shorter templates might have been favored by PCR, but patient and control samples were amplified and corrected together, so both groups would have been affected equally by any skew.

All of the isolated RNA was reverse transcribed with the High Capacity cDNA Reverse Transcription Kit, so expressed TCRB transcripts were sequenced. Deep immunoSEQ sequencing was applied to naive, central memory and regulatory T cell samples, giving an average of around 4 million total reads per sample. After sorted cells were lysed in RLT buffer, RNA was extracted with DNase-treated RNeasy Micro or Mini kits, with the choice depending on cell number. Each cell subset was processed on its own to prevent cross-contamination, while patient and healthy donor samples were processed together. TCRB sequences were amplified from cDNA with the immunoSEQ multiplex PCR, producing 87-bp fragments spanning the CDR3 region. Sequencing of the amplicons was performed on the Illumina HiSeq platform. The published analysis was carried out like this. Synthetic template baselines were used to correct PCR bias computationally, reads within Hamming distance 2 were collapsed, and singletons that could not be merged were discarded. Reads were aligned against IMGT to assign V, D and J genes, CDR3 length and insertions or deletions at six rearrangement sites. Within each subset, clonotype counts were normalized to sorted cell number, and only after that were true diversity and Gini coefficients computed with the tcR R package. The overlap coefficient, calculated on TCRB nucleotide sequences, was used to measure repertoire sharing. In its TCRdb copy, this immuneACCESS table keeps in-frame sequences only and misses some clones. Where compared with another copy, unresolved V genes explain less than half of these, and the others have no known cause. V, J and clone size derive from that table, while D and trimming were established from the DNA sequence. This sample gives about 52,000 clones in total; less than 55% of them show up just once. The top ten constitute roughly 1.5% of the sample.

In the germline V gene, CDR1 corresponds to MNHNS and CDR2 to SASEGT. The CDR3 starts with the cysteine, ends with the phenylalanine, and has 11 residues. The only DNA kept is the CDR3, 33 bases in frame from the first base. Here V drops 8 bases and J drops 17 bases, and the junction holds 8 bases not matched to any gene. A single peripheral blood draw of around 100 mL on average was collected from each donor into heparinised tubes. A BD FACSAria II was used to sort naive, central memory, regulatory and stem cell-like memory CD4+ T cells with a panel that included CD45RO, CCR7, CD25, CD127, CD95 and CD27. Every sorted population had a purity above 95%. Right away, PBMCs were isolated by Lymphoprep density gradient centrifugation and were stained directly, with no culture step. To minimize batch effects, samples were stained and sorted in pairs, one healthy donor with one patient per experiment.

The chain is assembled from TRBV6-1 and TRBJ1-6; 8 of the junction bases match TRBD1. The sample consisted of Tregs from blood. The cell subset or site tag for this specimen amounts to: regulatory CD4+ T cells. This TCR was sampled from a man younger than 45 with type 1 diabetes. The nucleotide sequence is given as TGTGCCAGCTCTAACAGGGGGTCCTTCCACTTT. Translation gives CASSNRGSFHF.